The 11 T cell receptor beta chains given below trace back to one sample, sequenced in a study of radiation and T cells in renal cell carcinoma. Profiled with immunoSEQ multiplex PCR; TCRdb holds only in-frame clones, not every one. The sample shows around 94,000 clones, 86% of them seen only once. This sample's time point: baseline pretreatment blood. Treatment in this sample: 15 Gy SBRT to primary tumor, nephrectomy 4 weeks later. Material: blood, obtained from a patient whose treatment included radiotherapy and nephrectomy. These receptors were obtained from a man aged 50 or older with renal cell carcinoma.

J is TRBJ2-1 and V is TRBV18, with TRBD2 matching 11 bases. Per germline, CDR1 KGHSH and CDR2 LQKENI. The CDR3 has 17 amino acids. V was pared by 3 bases and J by 5 bases, with 9 bases of the junction left unmatched. The CDR3 DNA is TGTGCCAGCTCACCTTTAACTAGCGGGAGCTTCAACAATGAGCAGTTCTTC. Encoded protein: CASSPLTSGSFNNEQFF.

This clone appeared once. V gene TRBV6-5 combines with J gene TRBJ2-2, with D unclear. The V gene lost 2 bases and the J gene lost 3 bases, with 7 bases spanning the gap. Germline CDR1 is MNHEY and CDR2 is SVGAGI. The CDR3 covers 14 residues. This CDR3 reads CASSYGLDTGELFF. The CDR3 DNA is TGTGCCAGCAGTTACGGTTTAGACACCGGGGAGCTGTTTTTT.

The chain carries TRBV6-1 and TRBJ2-7; 11 positions match TRBD2. V shed 1 base and J 2 bases; nucleotides not matched to a gene: 4. The CDR3 extends over 16 amino acids. Looked up from germline, CDR1 is MNHNS and CDR2 is SASEGT. CDR3 in DNA: TGTGCCAGCAGTGAAGGACTAGCGGGAACCCCCTACGAGCAGTACTTC. It specifies CASSEGLAGTPYEQYF.

This clone came up a few times. The gene calls are TRBV19 and TRBJ1-2; unclear D gene. The V end was cut by 3 bases, the J end by 4 bases, with 9 bases between. The germline V gene has CDR1 LNHDA and CDR2 SQIVND (reference sequence). The CDR3 has 13 residues. CDR3 sequence reads: CASSMDVVYGYTF. The DNA for the CDR3 is TGTGCCAGTAGTATGGACGTCGTCTATGGCTACACCTTC.

The chain links TRBV29-1 to TRBJ2-6; D may be TRBD1 (5 bases). The germline V gene has CDR1 SQVTM and CDR2 ANQGSEA. The V end lost 5 bases, the J end lost 0 bases, and 8 bases lay between the germline ends. This CDR3 spans 14 amino acids. This chain's CDR3 is CSVSQGSGANVLTF. CDR3 DNA: TGCAGCGTTTCGCAGGGCTCTGGGGCCAACGTCCTGACTTTC.

The chain couples TRBV9 to TRBJ2-1, with 7 bases that match TRBD2. Germline V gene data show CDR1 as SGDLS and CDR2 as YYNGEE. The J segment lost 8 bases and the V segment lost 0 bases, leaving 2 bases of the junction unmatched. CDR3 length equals 13 residues. The CDR3 coding sequence is TGTGCCAGCAGCGTAGTTGCGGGAGATGAGCAGTTCTTC. It yields the protein CASSVVAGDEQFF.

The chain employs TRBV27 and TRBJ2-5; 9 bases are a match to TRBD1. Per the germline V gene, CDR1 is MNHEY and CDR2 is SMNVEV (reference sequence). CDR3 length: 17 residues. With V trimmed by 4 bases and J by 2 bases, 11 bases remained unmatched. CDR3 loop: CASSSTGTGHQQETQYF. The CDR3 DNA reads as TGTGCCAGCAGTTCAACCGGGACAGGGCATCAGCAAGAGACCCAGTACTTC.

This clone was counted a few times. J is TRBJ1-2 and V is TRBV6-5; no definite D call. V was pared by 6 bases and J by 6 bases, with 11 bases between. CDR1 is MNHEY, CDR2 SVGAGI, per germline. The CDR3 extends over 12 amino acids. This CDR3 is CASRLGGNGYTF. The CDR3 DNA follows: TGTGCCAGCAGATTGGGAGGCAATGGCTACACCTTC.

The V call is TRBV30, the J call TRBJ1-2, with a tentative D call TRBD1 (6 bases). The CDR3 loop spans 12 amino acids. V was trimmed by 2 bases and J by 10 bases, leaving 14 bases between them. The V gene's germline CDR1 is GTSNPN and CDR2 SVGIG (reference sequence). The CDR3 loop is CAWSSAGTPYTF. As DNA, the CDR3 is TGTGCCTGGAGTTCTGCGGGGACACCCTACACCTTC.

The chain carries TRBV10-3 and TRBJ2-1; 9 nucleotides match TRBD2. The V gene's germline CDR1 is ENHRY and CDR2 SYGVKD. With V trimmed by 0 bases and J by 7 bases, 1 base remained unmatched. This CDR3 has 14 amino acids. CDR3 sequence (DNA): TGTGCCATCAGTGAGTCTAGCGGGGGAAATGAGCAGTTCTTC. It encodes CAISESSGGNEQFF.

The J gene is TRBJ2-1, the V gene TRBV6-5; 7 bases align to TRBD2. Germline V gene data show CDR1 as MNHEY and CDR2 as SVGAGI. V lost 0 bases and J lost 4; bases outside the gene matches: 0. This CDR3 has 14 residues. CDR3 DNA: TGTGCCAGCAGTTACTCGCGGGAGTACAATGAGCAGTTCTTC. This translates into CASSYSREYNEQFF.